This TCR beta chain was profiled in a study of CD4 T cells in relation to SARS-CoV-2 and coronaviruses. Across the study: Crossreactive spike epitopes shared across donors were mapped to their HLA restriction.

Broader study findings: The cross-reactivity analysis covered only spike protein, not other viral proteins. Monoreactive clones expanded significantly more to SARS-CoV-2 than crossreactive clones did.

To note about this clone: The antigen remains unidentified.

Before the COVID-19 pandemic, during about 2011-2018, CD4+ T cells were taken from unexposed donors. CD4 enrichment then naive enrichment separated naive from memory CD4+ cells. CDR1 and CDR2 from the germline V gene are LGHDT and YNNKEL (reference sequence). The V and J ends lost 1 base and 1 base respectively, with 17 bases between them. The CDR3 is 17 residues long. Method: immunoSEQ multiplex PCR; TCRdb's copy keeps in-frame clones and lacks some. The sample includes roughly 60,000 clones, about 95% seen only once; the top ten take roughly 0.14%. The origin of this receptor is a human donor in good health. The sample was naive CD4+ T cells from PBMCs. The subset: naive CD4+ T cells isolated by negative enrichment. This chain joins TRBV3-1 (or the pseudogene TRBV3-2) and TRBJ2-7; D possibly matches TRBD1 or TRBD2 (5 bases each). CDR3: CASSQGSSGTFSYEQYF. The CDR3 DNA is TGTGCCAGCAGCCAAGGATCTTCAGGGACCTTTTCCTACGAGCAGTACTTC.